This TCR beta chain was identified during a study of shared clonotypes between healthy human individuals. There are 13 residues in the CDR3. V dropped 7 bases and J dropped 2; count of bases not matched to a gene: 5. The V gene's germline CDR1 is SGHRS and CDR2 YFSETQ. In the sorted-subset replicate PCRs, around 0.2 ug DNA, 25,000 to 30,000 T cell genomes, was used. The table came from immunoSEQ multiplex PCR; TCRdb's copy has only in-frame clones and leaves some out. The sample holds 1 million to 1.2 million clones; 60% to 80% are singletons and the top ten take roughly 0.82%. The receptor was derived from a man younger than 35 in good health. Some clones in this sample may be carry-over from other donors' samples. The sequenced sample was memory CD4+ T cells from PBMCs. Subset noted: CD45RA-negative fraction. This chain connects TRBV5-1 to TRBJ1-2; 7 bases are shared with TRBD1. CDR3: CASGQTGNYGYTF. The CDR3 DNA follows: TGCGCCAGCGGCCAGACAGGGAACTATGGCTACACCTTC. Together with reference TRBV5-1 and TRBJ1-2, the CDR3 gives the full variable domain: KAGVTQTPRYLIKTRGQQVTLSCSPISGHRSVSWYQQTPGQGLQFLFEYFSETQRNKGNFPGRFSGRQFSNSRSEMNVSTLELGDSALYLCASGQTGNYGYTFGSGTRLTVV.